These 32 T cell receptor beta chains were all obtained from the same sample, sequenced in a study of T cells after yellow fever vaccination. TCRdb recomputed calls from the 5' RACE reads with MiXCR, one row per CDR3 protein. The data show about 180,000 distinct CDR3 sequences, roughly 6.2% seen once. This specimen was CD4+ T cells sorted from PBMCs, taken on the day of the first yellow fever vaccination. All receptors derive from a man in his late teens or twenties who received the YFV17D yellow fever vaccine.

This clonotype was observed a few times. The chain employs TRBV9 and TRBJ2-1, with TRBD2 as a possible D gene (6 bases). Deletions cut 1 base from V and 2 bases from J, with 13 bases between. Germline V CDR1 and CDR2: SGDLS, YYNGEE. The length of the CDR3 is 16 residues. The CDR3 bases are TGTGCCAGCAGCGTATACGGGGGTGACGCCTACAATGAGCAGTTCTTC. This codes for CASSVYGGDAYNEQFF.

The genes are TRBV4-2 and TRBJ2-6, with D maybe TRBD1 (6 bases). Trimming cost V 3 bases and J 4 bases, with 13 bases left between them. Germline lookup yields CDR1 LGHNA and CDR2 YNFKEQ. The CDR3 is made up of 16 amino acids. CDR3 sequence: CASSQPGTSGANVLTF. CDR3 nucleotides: TGTGCCAGCAGCCAGCCAGGGACATCCGGGGCCAACGTCCTGACTTTC.

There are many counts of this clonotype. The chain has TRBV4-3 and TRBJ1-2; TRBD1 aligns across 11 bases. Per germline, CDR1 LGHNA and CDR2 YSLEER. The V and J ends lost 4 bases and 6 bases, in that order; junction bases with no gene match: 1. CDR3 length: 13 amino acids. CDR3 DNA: TGCGCCAGCAGCCCGGGACAGGGGGATGGCTACACCTTC. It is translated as CASSPGQGDGYTF.

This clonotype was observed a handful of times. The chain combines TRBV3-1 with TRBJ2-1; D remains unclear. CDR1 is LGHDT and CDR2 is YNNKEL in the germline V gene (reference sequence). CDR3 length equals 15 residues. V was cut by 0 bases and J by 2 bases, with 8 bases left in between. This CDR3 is CASSQERTTYNEQFF. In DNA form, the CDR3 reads TGTGCCAGCAGCCAAGAAAGGACGACCTACAATGAGCAGTTCTTC.

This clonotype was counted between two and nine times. CDR3 sequence: CASSPQQGAGETQYF. The CDR3 DNA follows: TGTGCCAGCTCACCACAACAGGGGGCAGGAGAGACCCAGTACTTC. The chain combines TRBV18 with TRBJ2-5; 9 nucleotides agree with TRBD1. With 1 base clipped from V and 4 bases from J, the junction kept 4 bases outside the gene matches. The germline V gene has CDR1 KGHSH and CDR2 LQKENI. The CDR3 has 15 amino acids.

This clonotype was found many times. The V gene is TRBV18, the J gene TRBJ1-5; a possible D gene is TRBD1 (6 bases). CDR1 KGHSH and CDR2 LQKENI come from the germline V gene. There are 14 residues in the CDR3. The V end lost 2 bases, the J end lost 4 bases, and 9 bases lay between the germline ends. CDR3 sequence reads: CASSPETGNQPQHF. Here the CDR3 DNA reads TGTGCCAGCTCACCAGAGACAGGAAATCAGCCCCAGCATTTT. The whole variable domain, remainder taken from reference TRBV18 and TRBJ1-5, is NAGVMQNPRHLVRRRGQEARLRCSPMKGHSHVYWYRQLPEEGLKFMVYLQKENIIDESGMPKERFSAEFPKEGPSILRIQQVVRGDSAAYFCASSPETGNQPQHFGDGTRLSIL.

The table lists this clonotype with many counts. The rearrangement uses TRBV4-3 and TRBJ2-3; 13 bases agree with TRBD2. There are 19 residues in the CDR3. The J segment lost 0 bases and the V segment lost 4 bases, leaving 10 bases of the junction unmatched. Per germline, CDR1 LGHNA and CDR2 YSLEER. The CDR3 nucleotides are TGCGCCAGCAGCCGATTTTACCGACTAGCGGGGGGCAGCACAGATACGCAGTATTTT. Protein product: CASSRFYRLAGGSTDTQYF.

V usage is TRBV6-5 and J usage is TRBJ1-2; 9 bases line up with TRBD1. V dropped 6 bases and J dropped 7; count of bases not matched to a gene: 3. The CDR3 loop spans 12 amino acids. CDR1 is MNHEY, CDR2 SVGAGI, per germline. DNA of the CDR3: TGTGCCAGCAGGGGACAGGGAGGTGGCTACACCTTC. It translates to CASRGQGGGYTF.

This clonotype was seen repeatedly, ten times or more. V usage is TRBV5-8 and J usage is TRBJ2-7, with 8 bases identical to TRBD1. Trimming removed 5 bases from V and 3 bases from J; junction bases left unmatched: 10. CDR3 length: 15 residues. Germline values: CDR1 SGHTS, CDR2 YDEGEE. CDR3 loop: CASSLDRGLIYEQYF. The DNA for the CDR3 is TGTGCCAGCAGTCTTGACAGGGGTCTTATCTACGAGCAGTACTTC.

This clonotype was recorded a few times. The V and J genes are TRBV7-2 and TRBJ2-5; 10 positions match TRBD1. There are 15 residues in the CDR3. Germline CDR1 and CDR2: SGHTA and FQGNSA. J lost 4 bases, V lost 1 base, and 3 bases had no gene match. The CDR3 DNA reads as TGTGCCAGCAGCTTAGGGGACAGGGGTGGAGAGACCCAGTACTTC. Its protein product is CASSLGDRGGETQYF.

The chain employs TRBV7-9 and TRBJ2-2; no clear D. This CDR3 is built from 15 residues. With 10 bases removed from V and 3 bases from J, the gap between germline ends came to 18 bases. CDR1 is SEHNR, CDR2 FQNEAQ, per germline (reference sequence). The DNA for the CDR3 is TGTGCCATGGGCCCTGGGCCCCTCGACACCGGGGAGCTGTTTTTT. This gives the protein CAMGPGPLDTGELFF.

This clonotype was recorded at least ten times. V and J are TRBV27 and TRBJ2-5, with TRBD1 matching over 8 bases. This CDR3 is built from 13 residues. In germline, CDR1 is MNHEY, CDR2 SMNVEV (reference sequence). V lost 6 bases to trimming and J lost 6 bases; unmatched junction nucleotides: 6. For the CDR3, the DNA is TGTGCCAGCAGCACCGGACAGGGCAAGACCCAGTACTTC. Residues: CASSTGQGKTQYF.

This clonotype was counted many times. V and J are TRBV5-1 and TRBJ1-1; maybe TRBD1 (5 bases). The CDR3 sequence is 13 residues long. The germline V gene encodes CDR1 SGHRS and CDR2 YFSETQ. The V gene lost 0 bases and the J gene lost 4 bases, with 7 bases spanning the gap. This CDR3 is CASSLGGSTEAFF. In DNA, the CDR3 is TGCGCCAGCAGCTTGGGGGGGTCCACTGAAGCTTTCTTT.

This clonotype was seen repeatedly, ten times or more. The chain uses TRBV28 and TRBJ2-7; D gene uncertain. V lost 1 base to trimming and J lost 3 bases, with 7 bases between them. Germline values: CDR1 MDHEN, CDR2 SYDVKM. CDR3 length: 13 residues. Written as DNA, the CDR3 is TGTGCCAGCAGTTTATCGCTTCACTACGAGCAGTACGTC. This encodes CASSLSLHYEQYV.

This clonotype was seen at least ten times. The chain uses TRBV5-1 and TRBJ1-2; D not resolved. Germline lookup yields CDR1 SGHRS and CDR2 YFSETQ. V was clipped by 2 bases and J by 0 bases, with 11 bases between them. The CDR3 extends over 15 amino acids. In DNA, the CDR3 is TGCGCCAGCAGCTTAACCAGTGATTCTAACTATGGCTACACCTTC. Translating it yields CASSLTSDSNYGYTF.

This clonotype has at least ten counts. CDR3 protein: CASSPRPEETQYF. The CDR3, as DNA: TGTGCCAGCAGTCCCCGGCCCGAAGAGACCCAGTACTTC. The J gene is TRBJ2-5, the V gene TRBV12-3 or TRBV12-4; D is unclear. The CDR3 extends over 13 amino acids. The V and J ends lost 5 bases and 3 bases respectively, with 10 bases between them.

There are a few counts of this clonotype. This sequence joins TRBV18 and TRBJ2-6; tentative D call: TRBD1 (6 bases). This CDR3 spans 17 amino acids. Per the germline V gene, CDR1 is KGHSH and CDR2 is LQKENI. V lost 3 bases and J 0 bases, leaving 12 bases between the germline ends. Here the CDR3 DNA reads TGTGCCAGCTCACCTGGGCAGGGGAACTCTGGGGCCAACGTCCTGACTTTC. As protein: CASSPGQGNSGANVLTF.

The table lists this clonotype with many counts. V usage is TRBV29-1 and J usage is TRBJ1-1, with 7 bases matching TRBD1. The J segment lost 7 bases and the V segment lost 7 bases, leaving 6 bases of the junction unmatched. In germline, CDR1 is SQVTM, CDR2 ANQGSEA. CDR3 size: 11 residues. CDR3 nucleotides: TGCAGCGCCTACAGGGGAGGTGAAGCTTTCTTT. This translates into CSAYRGGEAFF.

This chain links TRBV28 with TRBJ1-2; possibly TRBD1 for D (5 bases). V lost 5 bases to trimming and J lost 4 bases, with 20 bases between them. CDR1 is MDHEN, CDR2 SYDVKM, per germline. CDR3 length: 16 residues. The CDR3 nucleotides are TGTGCCAGCAGTCTCCACCCCGGGGGTGGGGGCTATGGCTACACCTTC. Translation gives CASSLHPGGGGYGYTF.

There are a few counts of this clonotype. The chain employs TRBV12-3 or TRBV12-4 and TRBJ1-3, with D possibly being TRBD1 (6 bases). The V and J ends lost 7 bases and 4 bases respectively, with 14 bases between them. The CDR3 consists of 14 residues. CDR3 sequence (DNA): TGTGCCAGCATCGCGGGACAAGACGGAAACACCATATATTTT. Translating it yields CASIAGQDGNTIYF.

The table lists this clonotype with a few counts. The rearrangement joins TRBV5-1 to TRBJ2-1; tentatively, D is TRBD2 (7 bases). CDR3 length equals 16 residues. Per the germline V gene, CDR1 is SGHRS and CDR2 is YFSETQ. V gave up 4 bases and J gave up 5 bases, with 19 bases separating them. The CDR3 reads CASSVGDNGGHNEQFF. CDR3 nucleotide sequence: TGCGCCAGCAGCGTAGGGGACAACGGGGGGCACAATGAGCAGTTCTTC. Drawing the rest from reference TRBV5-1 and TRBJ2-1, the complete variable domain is KAGVTQTPRYLIKTRGQQVTLSCSPISGHRSVSWYQQTPGQGLQFLFEYFSETQRNKGNFPGRFSGRQFSNSRSEMNVSTLELGDSALYLCASSVGDNGGHNEQFFGPGTRLTVL.

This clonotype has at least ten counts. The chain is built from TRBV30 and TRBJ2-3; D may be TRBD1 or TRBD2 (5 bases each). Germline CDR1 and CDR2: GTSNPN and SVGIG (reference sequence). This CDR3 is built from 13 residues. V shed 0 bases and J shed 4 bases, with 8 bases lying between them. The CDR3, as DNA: TGTGCCTGGAGTGTTTTGGGGGCAGATACGCAGTATTTT. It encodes CAWSVLGADTQYF.

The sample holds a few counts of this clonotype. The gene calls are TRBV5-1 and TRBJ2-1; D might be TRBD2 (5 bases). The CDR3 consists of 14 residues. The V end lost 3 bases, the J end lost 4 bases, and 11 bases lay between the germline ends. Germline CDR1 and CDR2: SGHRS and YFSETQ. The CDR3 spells CASSSAAAYNEQFF. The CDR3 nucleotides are TGCGCCAGCAGCTCAGCGGCCGCGTACAATGAGCAGTTCTTC. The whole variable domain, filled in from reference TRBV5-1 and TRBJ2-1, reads KAGVTQTPRYLIKTRGQQVTLSCSPISGHRSVSWYQQTPGQGLQFLFEYFSETQRNKGNFPGRFSGRQFSNSRSEMNVSTLELGDSALYLCASSSAAAYNEQFFGPGTRLTVL.

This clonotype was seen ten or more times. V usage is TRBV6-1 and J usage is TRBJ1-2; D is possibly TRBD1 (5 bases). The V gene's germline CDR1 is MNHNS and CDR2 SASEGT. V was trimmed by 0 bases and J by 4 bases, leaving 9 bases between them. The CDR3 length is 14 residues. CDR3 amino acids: CASSEAGGIYGYTF. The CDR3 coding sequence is TGTGCCAGCAGTGAAGCCGGGGGAATCTATGGCTACACCTTC.

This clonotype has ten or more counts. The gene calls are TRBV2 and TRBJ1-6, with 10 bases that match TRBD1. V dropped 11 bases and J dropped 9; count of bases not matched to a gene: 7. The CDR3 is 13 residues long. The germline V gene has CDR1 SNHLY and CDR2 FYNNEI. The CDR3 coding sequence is TGTGCCGGACGGACAGGGGGTCTTTCACCCCTCCACTTT. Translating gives CAGRTGGLSPLHF.

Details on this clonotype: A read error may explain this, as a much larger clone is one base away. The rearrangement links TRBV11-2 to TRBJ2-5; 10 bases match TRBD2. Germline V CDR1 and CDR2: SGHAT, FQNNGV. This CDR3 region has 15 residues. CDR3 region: CAGSLTAGGTETQYF. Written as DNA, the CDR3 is TGTGCCGGCAGCTTAACAGCGGGGGGGACAGAGACCCAGTACTTC.

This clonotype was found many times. This CDR3 is CSVATGSINTEAFF. CDR3 DNA: TGCAGCGTCGCCACAGGGAGCATAAACACTGAAGCTTTCTTT. The genes are TRBV29-1 and TRBJ1-1, with D perhaps matching TRBD1 (6 bases). The CDR3 contains 14 residues. Germline V gene sequence: CDR1 SQVTM, CDR2 ANQGSEA. Trimming shortened V by 6 bases and J by 2 bases, and 16 bases separated the two germline ends.

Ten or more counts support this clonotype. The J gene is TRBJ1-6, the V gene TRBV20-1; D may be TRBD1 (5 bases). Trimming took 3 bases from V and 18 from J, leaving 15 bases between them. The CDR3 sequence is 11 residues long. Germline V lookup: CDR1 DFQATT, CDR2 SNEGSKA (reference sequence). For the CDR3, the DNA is TGCAGTGCTAGGCACGGGACGCCTCCCCACTTT. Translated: CSARHGTPPHF.

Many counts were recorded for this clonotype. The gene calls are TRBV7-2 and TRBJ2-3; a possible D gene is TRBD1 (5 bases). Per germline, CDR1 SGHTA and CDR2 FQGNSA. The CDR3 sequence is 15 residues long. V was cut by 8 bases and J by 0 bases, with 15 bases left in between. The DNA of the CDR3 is TGTGCCAGCGCCAAGGGGCTGCTTAGCACAGATACGCAGTATTTT. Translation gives CASAKGLLSTDTQYF.

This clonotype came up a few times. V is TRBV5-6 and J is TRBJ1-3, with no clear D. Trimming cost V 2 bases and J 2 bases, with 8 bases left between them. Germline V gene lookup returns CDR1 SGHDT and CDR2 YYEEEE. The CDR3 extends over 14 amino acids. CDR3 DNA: TGTGCCAGCAGCTTACGACAACCTGGAAACACCATATATTTT. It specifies CASSLRQPGNTIYF.

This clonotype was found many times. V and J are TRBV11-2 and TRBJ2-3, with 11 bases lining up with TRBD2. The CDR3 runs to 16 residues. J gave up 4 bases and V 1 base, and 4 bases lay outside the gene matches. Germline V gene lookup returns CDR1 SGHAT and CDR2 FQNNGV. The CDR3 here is CASSLGSGGAADTQYF. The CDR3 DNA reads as TGTGCCAGCAGCTTAGGTAGCGGGGGGGCGGCAGATACGCAGTATTTT.

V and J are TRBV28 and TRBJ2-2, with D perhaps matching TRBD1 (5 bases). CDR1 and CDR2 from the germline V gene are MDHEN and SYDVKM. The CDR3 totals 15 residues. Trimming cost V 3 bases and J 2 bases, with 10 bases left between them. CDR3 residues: CASSFGTGNTGELFF. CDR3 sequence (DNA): TGTGCCAGCAGTTTCGGAACAGGCAACACCGGGGAGCTGTTTTTT.